The 17 T cell receptor beta chains below all came from one sample that was sequenced in a study of neurological immune-mediated disorders. One entry per CDR3 protein results from TCRdb running MiXCR on the 5' RACE reads. The sample lists about 82,000 distinct CDR3 sequences, 2.6% occurring once. The sequencing sample was made of PBMCs. The origin of the receptors is a woman in her 30s with multiple sclerosis.

This clonotype has ten or more counts. The genes are TRBV9 and TRBJ1-2; 7 bases agree with TRBD1. With 1 base clipped from V and 2 bases from J, the junction kept 5 bases outside the gene matches. Germline CDR1 SGDLS, CDR2 YYNGEE. The CDR3 covers 15 residues. This CDR3 is CASSVSQGMNYGYTF. The CDR3 DNA is TGTGCCAGCAGCGTATCACAGGGGATGAACTATGGCTACACCTTC.

This clonotype was counted at least ten times. This rearrangement joins TRBV5-1 to TRBJ1-2; no clear D gene. Germline CDR1 and CDR2: SGHRS and YFSETQ. The CDR3 is 13 residues long. Trimming cost V 5 bases and J 7 bases, with 15 bases left between them. CDR3 DNA: TGCGCCAGCAGTGGTGAGGCATTATTTGGCTACACCTTC. Protein product: CASSGEALFGYTF.

At least ten counts were recorded for this clonotype. The chain is built from TRBV10-2 and TRBJ2-5, with D possibly called TRBD1 or TRBD2 (5 bases each). V lost 7 bases and J lost 5, with 20 bases in between. Germline assignment: CDR1 WSHSY and CDR2 SAAADI. The CDR3 is 15 residues long. CDR3 DNA sequence: TGCGCCAGCATCGAACCTGGGACCCCTTCCGAGACCCAGTACTTC. This sequence encodes CASIEPGTPSETQYF.

This clonotype was recorded at least ten times. The CDR3 sequence: CASRRGTEAFF. CDR3 DNA sequence: TGTGCCAGCAGAAGGGGGACTGAAGCTTTCTTT. This chain connects TRBV25-1 to TRBJ1-1; D perhaps matches TRBD1 (6 bases). Trimming removed 6 bases at V and 5 bases at J, with 7 bases between. This CDR3 has 11 residues. Germline CDR1 reads MGHDK; CDR2 reads SYGVNS.

This clonotype was seen ten or more times. The chain recombines TRBV5-6 with TRBJ1-1; 9 bases are shared with TRBD1. The CDR3 runs to 14 residues. Unmatched junction bases numbered 7, after V lost 5 bases and J lost 5 bases. The germline V gene has CDR1 SGHDT and CDR2 YYEEEE. In DNA form, the CDR3 reads TGTGCCAGCAGAACAGGGGGCGCAAGGACTGAAGCTTTCTTT. Protein product: CASRTGGARTEAFF.

This clonotype has ten or more counts. The rearrangement links TRBV2 to TRBJ2-3, with D perhaps TRBD2 (6 bases). The V end lost 2 bases, the J end lost 6 bases, and 15 bases lay between the germline ends. The CDR3 loop spans 15 amino acids. The V gene's germline CDR1 is SNHLY and CDR2 FYNNEI. CDR3 protein: CASSEPGLQADTQYF. The CDR3, as DNA: TGTGCCAGCAGTGAACCGGGACTCCAGGCGGATACGCAGTATTTT.

This clonotype has a count of ten or more. The V gene is TRBV28, the J gene TRBJ1-2, with TRBD1 as a possible D gene (6 bases). Trimming stripped 10 bases from V and 1 base from J, with 13 bases between. Germline CDR1 MDHEN, CDR2 SYDVKM. The CDR3 loop spans 13 amino acids. The CDR3 nucleotides are TGTGCCACTCTAAGGGGGAGTAACTATGGCTACACCTTC. Translated: CATLRGSNYGYTF.

This clonotype was seen ten or more times. This chain joins TRBV20-1 and TRBJ2-3, with 7 positions matching TRBD2. The CDR3 extends over 15 amino acids. The ends lost 2 bases at V and 0 bases at J; junction bases unmatched: 5. The V gene's germline CDR1 is DFQATT and CDR2 SNEGSKA (reference sequence). The CDR3 nucleotides read TGCAGTGCTAGACTAGCGGTGCTTAGCACAGATACGCAGTATTTT. Its protein is CSARLAVLSTDTQYF.

The sample holds many counts of this clonotype. This sequence joins TRBV7-2 and TRBJ2-5, with a weak D call TRBD1 (6 bases). Deletions cut 5 bases from V and 2 bases from J, with 12 bases between. Germline V gene data show CDR1 as SGHTA and CDR2 as FQGNSA. The CDR3 is 14 residues long. The CDR3 DNA is TGTGCCAGCAGCCTCGCAGGGGCACAAGAGACCCAGTACTTC. Its protein product is CASSLAGAQETQYF.

This clonotype was counted between two and nine times. A much larger clone lies a single base off, so this may be a read error. The CDR3 region is CASSPITEYTGALFF. The CDR3, as DNA: TGTGCCAGCAGCCCAATAACGGAGTACACCGGGGCGCTGTTTTTT. The chain combines TRBV11-1 with TRBJ2-2; either TRBD1 or TRBD2 may fit D (5 bases each). Per germline, CDR1 SGHAT and CDR2 FQDESV (reference sequence). CDR3 size: 15 residues.

This clonotype was picked up many times. The chain carries TRBV7-2 and TRBJ2-1; either TRBD1 or TRBD2 may fit D (5 bases each). V was trimmed by 6 bases and J by 8 bases, leaving 17 bases between them. This CDR3 comprises 14 residues. Germline CDR1 reads SGHTA; CDR2 reads FQGNSA. The CDR3 DNA is TGTGCCAGCAGTCTCAGGGTGGAGGTCTATGAGCAGTTCTTC. Translating gives CASSLRVEVYEQFF.

This clonotype was seen at least ten times. The chain carries TRBV5-5 and TRBJ2-7; the D is unclear. Germline V lookup: CDR1 SGHKS, CDR2 YYEKEE (reference sequence). With 1 base removed from V and 5 bases from J, the gap between germline ends came to 13 bases. This CDR3 is 14 amino acids long. The CDR3 nucleotides read TGTGCCAGCAGCTTGTTTAGTCTTGGGGACGAGCAGTACTTC. Translating it yields CASSLFSLGDEQYF.

The table lists this clonotype with many counts. V gene TRBV7-2 combines with J gene TRBJ2-1; no definite D call. There are 14 residues in the CDR3. The V and J ends lost 5 bases and 5 bases respectively, with 13 bases between them. From germline, CDR1 is SGHTA and CDR2 FQGNSA. Written as DNA, the CDR3 is TGTGCCAGCAGCCCCCGGTCCGCCCACAATGAGCAGTTCTTC. Translating it yields CASSPRSAHNEQFF.

This clonotype was counted many times. The rearrangement uses TRBV20-1 and TRBJ2-3, with 10 bases lining up with TRBD1. Germline V gives CDR1 DFQATT, CDR2 SNEGSKA (reference sequence). The CDR3 covers 14 residues. Germline trimming cut 4 bases from V and 4 bases from J; bases unmatched to any gene: 5. This CDR3 is CSAKGQGDADTQYF. CDR3 in DNA: TGCAGTGCTAAAGGACAGGGGGACGCAGATACGCAGTATTTT.

Ten or more counts support this clonotype. CDR3 region: CASSQDFTFGNTIYF. The DNA for the CDR3 is TGCGCCAGCAGCCAAGATTTTACATTTGGAAACACCATATATTTT. The gene calls are TRBV4-3 and TRBJ1-3; D remains unclear. With 0 bases removed from V and 3 bases from J, the gap between germline ends came to 9 bases. Germline values: CDR1 LGHNA, CDR2 YSLEER. This CDR3 is built from 15 residues.

This clonotype was seen ten or more times. The chain uses TRBV4-2 and TRBJ1-2, with D unclear. V shed 5 bases and J shed 4 bases, with 14 bases lying between them. Germline V CDR1 and CDR2: LGHNA, YNFKEQ. The CDR3 extends over 14 amino acids. CDR3 bases: TGTGCCAGCAGCTTAGGACCGCTCATCTATGGCTACACCTTC. Translated, it gives CASSLGPLIYGYTF.

This clonotype was recorded at least ten times. The chain joins TRBV7-6 to TRBJ1-4, with a tentative D call TRBD1 (6 bases). Germline CDR1 SGHVS, CDR2 FNYEAQ. The V end lost 3 bases, the J end lost 5 bases, and 22 bases lay between the germline ends. The CDR3 contains 18 residues. The DNA for the CDR3 is TGTGCCAGCAGCTTGGCCTTGGGGGGCGCGGCTTCCAATGAAAAACTGTTTTTT. It specifies CASSLALGGAASNEKLFF.